This T cell receptor (beta chain) is drawn from a study of CD8+ T cells in alopecia areata. Overall study results and limits: Normal skin contains resident alphabeta T cells, and these are also sequenced in scalp samples. Compared with normal scalp, lesional scalp had higher clonality and more expanded CD8+ clones. Relative to mice, TCR sharing across patients was less clear, a difference possibly HLA-related.

This CDR3 spans 15 amino acids. Germline loops: CDR1 LGHNA, CDR2 YNFKEQ. J lost 8 bases, V lost 5 bases, and 8 bases had no gene match. In regard to this clone: Its antigen is not identified.

cDNA serving as the sequencing template came from extracted, reverse transcribed RNA. Method: immunoSEQ multiplex PCR; TCRdb's copy keeps in-frame clones and lacks some. This table holds roughly 200,000 clones, about three fifths found once. Treatment given: oral pan-JAK inhibitor, 5-10 mg twice daily. Sampling of alopecia areata patients yielded lesional scalp punch biopsies as well as peripheral blood. The receptor comes from a human donor with alopecia areata. The genes are TRBV4-2 and TRBJ2-1; 11 nucleotides match TRBD1. This sample comprised CD8+ T cells sorted from blood, obtained at week 24, from a patient treated with tofacitinib. The CDR3, as DNA: TGTGCCAGCAGCGCCCGGGACAGGGGGGTATATGAGCAGTTCTTC. This translates into CASSARDRGVYEQFF.